The 8 T cell receptor beta chains below all came from one sample that was sequenced in a study of early stage breast cancer tumors. The protocol was immunoSEQ multiplex PCR, while the TCRdb copy is restricted to in-frame clones and leaves out a portion. This sample carries 45,000 to 50,000 clones, 65% to 90% of them seen once, and the ten largest clones take roughly 1.5%. The sequencing sample was made of blood. These receptors originate from a person aged 45 to 60 with breast cancer.

The chain joins TRBV28 to TRBJ2-5; 10 nucleotides line up with TRBD2. The CDR3 extends over 15 amino acids. Trimming at V came to 1 base and at J to 5 bases, leaving 4 bases not matched to a gene. CDR1 and CDR2 (germline): MDHEN, SYDVKM. The CDR3 sequence is CASSLYRTSGETQYF. Written as DNA, the CDR3 is TGTGCCAGCAGTTTATATCGGACTAGCGGCGAGACCCAGTACTTC. The full variable domain, with the rest looked up from reference TRBV28 and TRBJ2-5, is DVKVTQSSRYLVKRTGEKVFLECVQDMDHENMFWYRQDPGLGLRLIYFSYDVKMKEKGDIPEGYSVSREKKERFSLILESASTNQTSMYLCASSLYRTSGETQYFGPGTRLLVL.

On this clone: The junction departs from germline at one end; a sequencing error may be responsible. The CDR3 nucleotides read TGTGCTAGCAGCCCGGGGAGTGGCACCGGGGAGCTGTTTTTT. This sequence encodes CASSPGSGTGELFF. The rearrangement joins TRBV7-7 to TRBJ2-2, with D possibly matching TRBD2 (5 bases). CDR3 length equals 14 residues. Germline CDR1 SSHAT, CDR2 FNYEAQ (reference sequence).

This chain links TRBV20-1 with TRBJ2-7; no definite D call. The CDR3 consists of 11 residues. The V end was cut by 3 bases, the J end by 7 bases, with 10 bases between. Germline loops: CDR1 DFQATT, CDR2 SNEGSKA (reference sequence). CDR3 in DNA: TGCAGTGCTAGTGCAGGCCAAGAGCAGTACTTC. Protein product: CSASAGQEQYF.

In this sample, this clone turned up once. At one end, the junction sequence differs from germline, possibly due to a read error. The J gene is TRBJ2-1, the V gene TRBV7-2, with D unresolved. The CDR3 sequence is 14 residues long. The V gene's germline CDR1 is SGHTA and CDR2 FQGNSA. The CDR3 here is CASSLPYSNNEQFF. The CDR3, as DNA: TGTGCCAGCAGCTTACCTTACTCCAACAATGAGCAGTTCTTC.

The chain combines TRBV2 with TRBJ2-7; the match to TRBD2 covers 9 bases. CDR1 and CDR2 from the germline V gene are SNHLY and FYNNEI. The CDR3 extends over 18 amino acids. Trimming removed 6 bases from V and 0 bases from J; junction bases left unmatched: 15. CDR3: CASRDLAGRRSDSYEQYF. CDR3 coding DNA: TGTGCCAGCAGGGACCTAGCGGGGCGACGCAGTGACTCCTACGAGCAGTACTTC.

CDR3 sequence: CASSLDWTGGLAFF. CDR3 coding DNA: TGCGCCAGCAGCTTGGATTGGACCGGGGGGTTAGCTTTCTTT. The chain is built from TRBV5-1 and TRBJ1-1, with D possibly TRBD1 on 5 matching bases. V lost 0 bases to trimming and J lost 10 bases, with 16 bases between them. Germline CDR1 is SGHRS and CDR2 is YFSETQ. This CDR3 has 14 amino acids.

The chain links TRBV6-6 to TRBJ1-1; tentatively, D is TRBD1 (6 bases). Trimming stripped 5 bases from V and 1 base from J, with 17 bases between. CDR3 size: 16 residues. Germline CDR1 reads MNHNY; CDR2 reads SVGAGI (reference sequence). The CDR3 nucleotides read TGTGCCAGCAGTCAAGGCAGGGGAATCAAGAACACTGAAGCTTTCTTT. Translation: CASSQGRGIKNTEAFF.

The chain recombines TRBV14 with TRBJ2-2, with a possible D match to TRBD2 (6 bases). Trimming took off 4 bases at V and 0 bases at J, with 12 bases between the two ends. Germline CDR1 SGHDN, CDR2 FVKESK. The CDR3 has 16 amino acids. The CDR3 sequence: CASSREVGTNTGELFF. As DNA, the CDR3 is TGTGCCAGCAGCCGGGAGGTAGGGACGAACACCGGGGAGCTGTTTTTT.